The 17 T cell receptor beta chains below were found in one sample sequenced in a study of HIV-infected children after antiretroviral therapy interruption. Treatment meaning: PENTA 11 planned treatment interruption arm or continuous ART arm. A 3' RACE protocol on RNA, with unique molecular identifiers, produced the TCR library. Using its own MiXCR run on the 3' RACE reads, TCRdb lists one record per CDR3 protein. The data hold approximately 96,000 distinct CDR3 sequences, with roughly 6.7% observed a single time. The source material was CD45RA+ CD4+ T cells from PBMCs, pooled from several time points, sampled from a donor given antiretroviral therapy, either interrupted or continuous. Subset here: naive CD4+ CD45RA+ CD45RO- T cells. The receptor source for this set is a pool of human donors with HIV.

This clonotype showed up many times. The chain joins TRBV9 to TRBJ2-2; the match to TRBD2 covers 7 bases. V was clipped by 2 bases and J by 8 bases; unmatched bases: 3. This CDR3 spans 13 amino acids. Looked up from germline, CDR1 is SGDLS and CDR2 is YYNGEE. In nucleotides, the CDR3 is TGTGCCAGCAGCGTGCGACTAGCTGGGGAGCTGTTTTTT. Encoded protein: CASSVRLAGELFF.

This clonotype was found many times. The gene calls are TRBV28 and TRBJ2-7; D might be TRBD1 or TRBD2, each matching 5 bases. Trimming took off 5 bases at V and 12 bases at J, with 17 bases between the two ends. This CDR3 spans 12 amino acids. Per the germline V gene, CDR1 is MDHEN and CDR2 is SYDVKM. The CDR3 DNA reads TGTGCCAGCAGTCTCCCCGGGACGGCCGTGTACTTC. This gives the protein CASSLPGTAVYF.

The CDR3 sequence: CSARESDRLYSPLHF. Written as DNA, the CDR3 is TGCAGTGCTAGAGAATCGGACAGACTCTATTCACCCCTCCACTTT. J is TRBJ1-6 and V is TRBV20-1, with D possibly being TRBD1 (6 bases). The CDR3 runs 15 residues. Trimming shortened V by 0 bases and J by 8 bases, and 14 bases separated the two germline ends. Germline V gene sequence: CDR1 DFQATT, CDR2 SNEGSKA (reference sequence).

This clonotype came up a few times. V gene TRBV5-1 combines with J gene TRBJ2-7; possible D gene TRBD1, 5 bases. Per germline, CDR1 SGHRS and CDR2 YFSETQ. V shed 0 bases and J shed 0 bases, with 13 bases lying between them. This CDR3 region has 16 residues. The CDR3 reads CASSLEVPDNSYEQYF. The CDR3, as DNA: TGCGCCAGCAGCTTGGAAGTCCCGGACAACTCCTACGAGCAGTACTTC.

This clonotype was observed many times. The gene calls are TRBV19 and TRBJ1-3, with D possibly matching TRBD1 (5 bases). This CDR3 has 16 residues. Germline loops: CDR1 LNHDA, CDR2 SQIVND (reference sequence). The V gene lost 3 bases and the J gene lost 0 bases, with 12 bases spanning the gap. CDR3 in amino acids: CASSMSSTVSGNTIYF. The CDR3 coding sequence is TGTGCCAGTAGTATGTCTTCGACAGTCTCTGGAAACACCATATATTTT.

This clonotype was counted many times. The chain uses TRBV5-1 and TRBJ2-2, with 9 bases aligning to TRBD1. This CDR3 region has 15 residues. Germline V CDR1 and CDR2: SGHRS, YFSETQ. Losses at the gene ends were 5 bases for V and 6 bases for J; bases not matched to a gene: 8. The CDR3 loop reads CASRTGQGLAGELFF. CDR3 in DNA: TGCGCCAGCAGGACGGGACAGGGTCTTGCCGGGGAGCTGTTTTTT. Combining the CDR3 with reference TRBV5-1 and TRBJ2-2 gives the whole variable domain KAGVTQTPRYLIKTRGQQVTLSCSPISGHRSVSWYQQTPGQGLQFLFEYFSETQRNKGNFPGRFSGRQFSNSRSEMNVSTLELGDSALYLCASRTGQGLAGELFFGEGSRLTVL.

This clonotype occurred many times. The rearrangement uses TRBV20-1 and TRBJ2-5; D may be TRBD1 (5 bases). Between the trimmed V and J ends, which lost 5 bases and 5 bases, there was a span of 15 bases. The CDR3 is 13 residues long. Germline lookup yields CDR1 DFQATT and CDR2 SNEGSKA (reference sequence). The DNA for the CDR3 is TGCAGTGCTTCGCCCAGGGCCCGGGAGACCCAGTACTTC. This sequence encodes CSASPRARETQYF.

This clonotype was seen many times. The chain employs TRBV19 and TRBJ1-2; possible D gene TRBD1, 5 bases. This CDR3 has 13 residues. Per germline, CDR1 LNHDA and CDR2 SQIVND (reference sequence). V was cut by 10 bases and J by 3 bases, with 15 bases left in between. CDR3 sequence: CATHPDTYYGYTF. The CDR3, as DNA: TGTGCCACTCACCCGGACACCTACTATGGCTACACCTTC.

This clonotype came up many times. The chain joins TRBV2 to TRBJ2-3; 8 bases are a match to TRBD2. The trim removed 4 bases at V and 1 base at J, leaving 4 bases unmatched. This CDR3 comprises 15 residues. From germline, CDR1 is SNHLY and CDR2 FYNNEI. CDR3 residues: CASSAGGPRTDTQYF. CDR3 sequence (DNA): TGTGCCAGCAGTGCGGGGGGGCCTCGCACAGATACGCAGTATTTT.

This clonotype was counted many times. The chain joins TRBV7-2 to TRBJ1-1; D call uncertain. The germline V gene encodes CDR1 SGHTA and CDR2 FQGNSA. V shed 5 bases and J shed 1 base, with 11 bases lying between them. There are 14 residues in the CDR3. CDR3 residues: CASSALGANTEAFF. CDR3 in DNA: TGTGCCAGCAGCGCGTTGGGAGCGAACACTGAAGCTTTCTTT.

This chain connects TRBV3-1 to TRBJ2-4; 10 bases fit TRBD2. The CDR3 length is 16 residues. The germline V gene encodes CDR1 LGHDT and CDR2 YNNKEL (reference sequence). V shed 2 bases, J shed 6 bases, and the junction held 7 bases outside the gene matches. Here the CDR3 DNA reads TGTGCCAGCAGCCAAATCCCAGCGGGGGGGACAAACATTCAGTACTTC. The encoded protein is CASSQIPAGGTNIQYF.

There are many counts of this clonotype. The DNA for the CDR3 is TGTGCCAGCAGCCAAGCCCCGAACACTGAAGCTTTCTTT. Translation: CASSQAPNTEAFF. V gene TRBV14 combines with J gene TRBJ1-1; no firm D call. The CDR3 is 13 residues long. Germline V CDR1 and CDR2: SGHDN, FVKESK. Trimming left V 1 base short and J 1 base short, with 4 bases between.

This clonotype was counted many times. At one boundary the junction diverges from the germline segment, which might be a read error. This chain uses TRBV19 with TRBJ1-3; possibly TRBD1 for D (5 bases). CDR3 size: 14 residues. Looked up from germline, CDR1 is LNHDA and CDR2 is SQIVND (reference sequence). CDR3 in amino acids: CASSPGTPGTTIYF. The CDR3 coding sequence is TGTGCCAGTAGCCCCGGGACTCCTGGAACCACCATATATTTT.

This clonotype was counted at least ten times. The chain has TRBV10-3 and TRBJ1-4; unclear D gene. Germline CDR1 ENHRY, CDR2 SYGVKD. Trimming removed 6 bases from V and 0 bases from J, with 11 bases in between. This CDR3 region has 15 residues. CDR3 nucleotides: TGTGCCATCAGCAGGCAGCCTGCAACTAATGAAAAACTGTTTTTT. Amino acids: CAISRQPATNEKLFF.

The chain carries TRBV10-2 and TRBJ1-1, with 7 nucleotides matching TRBD1. Germline values: CDR1 WSHSY, CDR2 SAAADI. The CDR3 sequence is 17 residues long. The ends lost 3 bases at V and 4 bases at J; junction bases unmatched: 14. The CDR3 spells CASSDSVLGQDTTEAFF. The CDR3 coding sequence is TGCGCCAGCAGTGACTCTGTTCTCGGACAGGATACCACTGAAGCTTTCTTT.

This clonotype was observed at least ten times. The chain joins TRBV5-1 to TRBJ2-2; 13 positions agree with TRBD2. The CDR3 has 16 amino acids. Germline CDR1 is SGHRS and CDR2 is YFSETQ. V shed 4 bases and J 4 bases; nucleotides not matched to a gene: 4. In nucleotides, the CDR3 is TGCGCCAGCAGCGATACTAGCGGGGGGGCCACCGGGGAGCTGTTTTTT. Residues: CASSDTSGGATGELFF.

This clonotype was picked up many times. V usage is TRBV11-1 and J usage is TRBJ2-7; tentatively, D is TRBD1 (6 bases). V gave up 1 base and J gave up 5 bases, with 15 bases separating them. The V gene's germline CDR1 is SGHAT and CDR2 FQDESV (reference sequence). The CDR3 is made up of 15 amino acids. The CDR3 loop is CASSLGQDRADEQYF. In nucleotides, the CDR3 is TGTGCCAGCAGCTTAGGACAGGATAGAGCGGACGAGCAGTACTTC.